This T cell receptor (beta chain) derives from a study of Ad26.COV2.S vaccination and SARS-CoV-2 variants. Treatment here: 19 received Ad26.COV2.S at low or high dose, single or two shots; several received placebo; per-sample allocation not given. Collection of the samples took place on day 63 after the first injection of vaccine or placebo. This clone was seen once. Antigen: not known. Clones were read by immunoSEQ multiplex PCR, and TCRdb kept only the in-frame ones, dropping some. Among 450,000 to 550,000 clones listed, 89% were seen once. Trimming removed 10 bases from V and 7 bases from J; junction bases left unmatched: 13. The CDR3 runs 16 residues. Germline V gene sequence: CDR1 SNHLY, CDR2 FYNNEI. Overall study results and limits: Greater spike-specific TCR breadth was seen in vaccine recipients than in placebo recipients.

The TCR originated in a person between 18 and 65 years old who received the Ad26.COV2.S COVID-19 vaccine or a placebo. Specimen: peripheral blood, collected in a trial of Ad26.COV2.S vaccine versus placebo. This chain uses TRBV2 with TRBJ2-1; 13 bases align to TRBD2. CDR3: CAIERETSGGLNEQFF. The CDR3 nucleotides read TGTGCCATCGAAAGGGAGACTAGCGGGGGGTTAAATGAGCAGTTCTTC.